This TCR beta chain was observed in a study of shared clonotypes between healthy human individuals. As regards this clone: This same CDR3 is encoded by further DNA sequences in the sample.

Here immunoSEQ multiplex PCR was the method, and the copy in TCRdb shows in-frame clones only, minus some. The repertoire holds roughly 2.5 million clones, with more than 80% as singletons. The CDR3 is 13 amino acids. The germline CDR1 and CDR2 sequences are MNHEY and SVGAGI. The V end was cut by 6 bases, the J end by 0 bases, with 6 bases between. This TCR was recovered from a man between 18 and 29 years old in good health. This chain links TRBV6-5 with TRBJ2-1; D remains unclear. The sequenced material came from naive CD4+ T cells sorted from blood. Subset indicated: CD45RA+ positively selected. CDR3 sequence: CASSRSSYNEQFF. Written as DNA, the CDR3 is TGTGCCAGCAGCCGCAGCTCCTACAATGAGCAGTTCTTC.